The sequence of this TCR beta chain was determined in a study of OX40 agonist ivuxolimab in advanced cancers. Study information: The study gave patients intravenous ivuxolimab at 0.01 to 10 mg/kg every 2 weeks.

Between the trimmed V and J ends, which lost 0 bases and 3 bases, there was a span of 5 bases. Per germline, CDR1 SEHNR and CDR2 FQNEAQ (reference sequence). This CDR3 region has 13 residues. Clones were read by immunoSEQ multiplex PCR, and TCRdb kept only the in-frame ones, dropping some. The table lists about 79,000 clones, roughly 87% of them singletons. Blood draws occurred at baseline, cycle 4 day 1, and cycle 7 day 1. The chain carries TRBV7-9 and TRBJ1-1; the D is unclear. The source was CD4+ or CD8+ T cells sorted from blood, collected in a trial of the OX40 agonist ivuxolimab. This clonotype originated in an adult with an advanced solid tumor such as melanoma, head and neck, liver or kidney cancer. CDR3 DNA sequence: TGTGCCAGCAGCTTAGCGCAGGACACTGAAGCTTTCTTT. Its translation: CASSLAQDTEAFF.